This T cell receptor beta chain was captured in a study of CD8 T cells in ankylosing spondylitis. MiXCR, run by TCRdb on the 5' RACE reads, gives a single entry per CDR3 protein. This repertoire shows around 250,000 distinct CDR3 sequences, about a sixth found once; its top ten account for 25% to 40%. The study's findings and limits: Disease-linked clones had a CD8+ phenotype and relatively low frequency in peripheral blood. Within ankylosing spondylitis blood, a TCR beta motif made up of roughly eight highly homologous variants appeared to be characteristic.

The CDR3 extends over 13 amino acids. V was pared by 7 bases and J by 0 bases, with 9 bases between. Per the germline V gene, CDR1 is MNHEY and CDR2 is SMNVEV (reference sequence). This clonotype was seen repeatedly, ten times or more. Its target is unknown. The receptor was isolated from a male donor with ankylosing spondylitis or in good health (not recorded which). This chain uses TRBV27 with TRBJ1-1, with D hard to call. The sequenced sample consisted of blood, either unsorted or a sorted T cell fraction (not recorded which). The CDR3 DNA is TGTGCCAGCACCGATCCACTGAACACTGAAGCTTTCTTT. Protein product: CASTDPLNTEAFF.